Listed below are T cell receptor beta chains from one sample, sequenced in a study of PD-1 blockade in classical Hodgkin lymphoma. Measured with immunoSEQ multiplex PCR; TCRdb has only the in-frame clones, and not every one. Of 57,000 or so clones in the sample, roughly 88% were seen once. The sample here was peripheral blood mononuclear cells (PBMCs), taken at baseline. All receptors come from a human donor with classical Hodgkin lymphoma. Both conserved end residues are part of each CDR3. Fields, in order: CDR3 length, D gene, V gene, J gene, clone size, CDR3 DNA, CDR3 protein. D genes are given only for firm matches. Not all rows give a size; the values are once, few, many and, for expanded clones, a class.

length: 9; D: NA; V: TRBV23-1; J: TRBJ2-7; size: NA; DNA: TGCGCCACCTTATACGAGCAGTACTTC; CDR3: CATLYEQYF
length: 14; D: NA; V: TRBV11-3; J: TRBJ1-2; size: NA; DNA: TGTGCCAGCAGCTTATCGGGACCGAACTATGGCTACACCTTC; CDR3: CASSLSGPNYGYTF
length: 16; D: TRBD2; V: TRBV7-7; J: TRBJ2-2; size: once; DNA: TGTGCCAGCAGCACGGGACTAGGAGAAAACACCGGGGAGCTGTTTTTT; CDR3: CASSTGLGENTGELFF
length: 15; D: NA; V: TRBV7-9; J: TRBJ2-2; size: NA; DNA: TGTGCCAGCAGCTTATTTCAGCCGAAGGCCGGGGAGCTGTTTTTT; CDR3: CASSLFQPKAGELFF
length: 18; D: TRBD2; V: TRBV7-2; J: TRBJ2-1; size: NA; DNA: TGTGCCAGCAGCCCAGGGACCGGGGGGTTTTACTCCTACAATGAGCAGTTCTTC; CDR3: CASSPGTGGFYSYNEQFF
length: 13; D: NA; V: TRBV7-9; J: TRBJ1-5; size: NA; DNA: TGTGCCAGCAATCGGGGCACGAATCAGCCCCAGCATTTT; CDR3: CASNRGTNQPQHF
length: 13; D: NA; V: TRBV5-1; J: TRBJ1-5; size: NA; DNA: TGCGCCAGCAGCTTGGGACAGAGTCAGCCCCAGCATTTT; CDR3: CASSLGQSQPQHF
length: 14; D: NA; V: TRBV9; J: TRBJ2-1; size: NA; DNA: TGTGCCAGCAGCGCCTGGGACGGGGACAATGAGCAGTTCTTC; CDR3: CASSAWDGDNEQFF
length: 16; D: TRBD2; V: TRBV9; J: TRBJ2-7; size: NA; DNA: TGTGCCAGCAGCGTAACTGGCGGGGGGGACCTTTGGGAGCAGTACTTC; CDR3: CASSVTGGGDLWEQYF
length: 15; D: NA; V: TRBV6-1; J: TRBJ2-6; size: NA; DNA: TGTGCCAGCAGTGGAAGGGGATCTGGGGCCAACGTCCTGACTTTC; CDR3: CASSGRGSGANVLTF
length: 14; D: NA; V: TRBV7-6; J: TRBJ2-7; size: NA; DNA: TGTGCCAGCACCCCAAGCGGAAATAGCTACGAGCAGTACTTC; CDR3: CASTPSGNSYEQYF
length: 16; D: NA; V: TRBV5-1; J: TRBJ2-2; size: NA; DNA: TGCGCCAGCAGCTTGGGTTTCGAGGGTGGATCCGGGGAGCTGTTTTTT; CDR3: CASSLGFEGGSGELFF
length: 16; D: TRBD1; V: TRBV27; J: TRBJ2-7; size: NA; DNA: TGTGCCAGCACAAGATCCGGGACAGGGGGTTCCTACGAGCAGTACTTC; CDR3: CASTRSGTGGSYEQYF
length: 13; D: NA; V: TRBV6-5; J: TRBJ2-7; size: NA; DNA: TGTGCCAGCAGTTACTCGACATCCTACGAGCAGTACTTC; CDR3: CASSYSTSYEQYF
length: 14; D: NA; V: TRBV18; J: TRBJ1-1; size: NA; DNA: TGTGCCAGCTCACCAGAGACATCTCACACTGAAGCTTTCTTT; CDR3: CASSPETSHTEAFF
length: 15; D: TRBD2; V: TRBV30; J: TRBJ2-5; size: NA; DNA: TGTGCCTGGAAGGTAGCGGGGGCCCCCTGGGGGACCCAGTACTTC; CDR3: CAWKVAGAPWGTQYF
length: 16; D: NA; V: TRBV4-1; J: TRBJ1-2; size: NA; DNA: TGCGCCAGCAGCCAAGATCGGGGTGGGGTTAACTATGGCTACACCTTC; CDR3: CASSQDRGGVNYGYTF
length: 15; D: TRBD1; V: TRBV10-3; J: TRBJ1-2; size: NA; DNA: TGTGCCACGATGTCCATTCGGACAGGACTCTATGGCTACACCTTC; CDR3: CATMSIRTGLYGYTF
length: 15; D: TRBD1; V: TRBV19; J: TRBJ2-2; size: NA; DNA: TGTGCCACAGAGGGGGCAGCGGCCCACACCGGGGAGCTGTTTTTT; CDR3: CATEGAAAHTGELFF
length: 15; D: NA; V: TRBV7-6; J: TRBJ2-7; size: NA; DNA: TGTGCCAGCAGCTACGCTAGGACGGCAGCCTACGAGCAGTACTTC; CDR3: CASSYARTAAYEQYF
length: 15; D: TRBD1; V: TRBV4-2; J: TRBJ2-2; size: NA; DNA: TGTGCCAGCAGCCCCTGGACAGGGAACACCGGGGAGCTGTTTTTT; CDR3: CASSPWTGNTGELFF
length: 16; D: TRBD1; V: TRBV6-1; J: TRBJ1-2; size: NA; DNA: TGTGCCAGCAGTGAAGCGCAGGGGACAGCCGGCTATGGCTACACCTTC; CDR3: CASSEAQGTAGYGYTF
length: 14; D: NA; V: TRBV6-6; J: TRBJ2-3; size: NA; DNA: TGTGCCAGCAGACTCAGGGGGGGCACAGATACGCAGTATTTT; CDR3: CASRLRGGTDTQYF
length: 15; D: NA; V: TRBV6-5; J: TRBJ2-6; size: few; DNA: TGTGCCAGCAGTTACTCGATCTCTGGGGCCAACGTCCTGACTTTC; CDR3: CASSYSISGANVLTF